This T cell receptor (beta chain) was obtained from a study of type 1 and type 2 diabetes patients. Study-wide results and limits: In type 2 diabetes, highly-expanded CD4+ clones took a median 3.9% of reads.

With respect to this clonotype: Antigen: not known.

The V and J ends lost 5 bases and 7 bases, in that order; junction bases with no gene match: 6. The V gene's germline CDR1 is MNHNY and CDR2 SVGAGI (reference sequence). This CDR3 is 13 amino acids long. Genomic DNA was the PCR template. The TCR beta CDR3 region was amplified using 30 forward and 13 reverse primers. TCRdb re-called the multiplex PCR reads through MiXCR, storing one row per CDR3 protein. Of a few hundred thousand distinct CDR3 sequences listed, 47% are singletons. Material: peripheral blood mononuclear cells (PBMCs). The chain has TRBV6-6 and TRBJ1-2; 8 bases map to TRBD1. The source of this sequence is a man aged 18 to 35 with type 2 diabetes. CDR3 DNA sequence: TGTGCCAGCAGTACCTGGACAGGGAGTGGCTACACCTTC. Its protein is CASSTWTGSGYTF.